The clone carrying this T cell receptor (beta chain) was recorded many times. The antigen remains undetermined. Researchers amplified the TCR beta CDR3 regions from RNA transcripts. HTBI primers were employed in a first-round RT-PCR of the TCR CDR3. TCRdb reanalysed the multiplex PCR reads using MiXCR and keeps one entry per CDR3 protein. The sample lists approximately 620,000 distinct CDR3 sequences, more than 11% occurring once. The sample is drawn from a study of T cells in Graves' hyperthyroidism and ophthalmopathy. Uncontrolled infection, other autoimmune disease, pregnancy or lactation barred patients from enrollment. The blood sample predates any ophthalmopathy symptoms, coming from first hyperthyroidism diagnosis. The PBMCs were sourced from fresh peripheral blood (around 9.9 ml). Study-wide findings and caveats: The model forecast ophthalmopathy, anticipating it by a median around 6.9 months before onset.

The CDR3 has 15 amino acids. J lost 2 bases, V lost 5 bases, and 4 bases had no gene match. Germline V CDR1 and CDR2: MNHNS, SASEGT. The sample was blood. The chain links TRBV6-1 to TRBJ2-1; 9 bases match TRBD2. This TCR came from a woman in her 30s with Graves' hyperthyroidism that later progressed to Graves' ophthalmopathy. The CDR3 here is CASSYGGRAYNEQFF. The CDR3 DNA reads TGTGCCAGCAGTTATGGCGGGAGGGCCTACAATGAGCAGTTCTTC.